These 9 T cell receptor beta chains were all obtained from the same sample, sequenced in a study of T cell clonotyping in hematopoietic cell transplantation. Repertoires were generated with immunoSEQ multiplex PCR, while TCRdb's copy carries only in-frame clones and drops some. The sample holds some 7,000 clones; about 90% are singletons and the top ten take around 3.6%. This sample's time point: recipient sample about 28 days before transplant, after cytoreduction. The material was peripheral blood mononuclear cells, obtained before stem cell transplant. All receptors come from a man younger than 40 with acute myeloid leukemia. Some clones in this sample may be carry-over from other donors' samples.

V gene TRBV7-3 combines with J gene TRBJ2-1; TRBD2 matches at 11 bases. Per the germline V gene, CDR1 is SGHTA and CDR2 is FQGTGA. V trimming: 4 bases; J trimming: 7 bases; junction bases outside the gene matches: 9. The CDR3 is 16 residues long. CDR3 region: CASSSLTSGVGNEQFF. CDR3 in DNA: TGTGCCAGCAGCTCACTGACTAGCGGGGTAGGAAATGAGCAGTTCTTC.

This clone appeared a single time. The rearrangement uses TRBV15 and TRBJ2-6; weak D call: TRBD1 (5 bases). CDR1 is LNHNV, CDR2 YYDKDF, per germline (reference sequence). With 6 bases removed from V and 2 bases from J, the gap between germline ends came to 11 bases. The CDR3 extends over 15 amino acids. CDR3 sequence: CATSLQGPGANVLTF. The CDR3 DNA is TGTGCCACCAGTCTCCAGGGCCCTGGGGCCAACGTCCTGACTTTC.

This clone was detected only a few times. This sequence joins TRBV19 and TRBJ2-3; possible D gene TRBD2, 6 bases. CDR3 size: 15 residues. V was pared by 5 bases and J by 2 bases, with 14 bases between. Germline CDR1 and CDR2: LNHDA and SQIVND (reference sequence). The CDR3 protein is CASSSRDSHTDTQYF. The DNA for the CDR3 is TGTGCCAGTAGTTCCCGGGACTCGCACACAGATACGCAGTATTTT.

The CDR3 is CASSPRGLEETQYF. CDR3 nucleotide sequence: TGTGCCAGCAGTCCTCGGGGGTTGGAAGAGACCCAGTACTTC. The rearrangement joins TRBV14 to TRBJ2-5, with D perhaps matching TRBD2 (6 bases). V was pared by 6 bases and J by 3 bases, with 14 bases between. The CDR3 totals 14 residues. CDR1 and CDR2 from the germline V gene are SGHDN and FVKESK.

The chain has TRBV14 and TRBJ2-7; TRBD1 agrees at 8 bases. V lost 4 bases and J lost 6; bases outside the gene matches: 5. The CDR3 contains 13 residues. Looked up from germline, CDR1 is SGHDN and CDR2 is FVKESK. The CDR3 nucleotides read TGTGCCAGCAGCCTATCCGACAGGGGCGAGCAGTACTTC. Amino acids: CASSLSDRGEQYF.

The chain combines TRBV7-2 with TRBJ2-6; no reliable D call. The V end was cut by 0 bases, the J end by 2 bases, with 8 bases between. The CDR3 is 16 amino acids. Germline CDR1 is SGHTA and CDR2 is FQGNSA. The DNA for the CDR3 is TGTGCCAGCAGCTTAGCGCGGAGCACTGGGGCCAACGTCCTGACTTTC. Translating it yields CASSLARSTGANVLTF.

The chain links TRBV19 to TRBJ2-1, with TRBD2 matching 16 bases. The germline V gene has CDR1 LNHDA and CDR2 SQIVND (reference sequence). V trimming: 1 base; J trimming: 4 bases; junction bases outside the gene matches: 7. This CDR3 has 19 amino acids. The CDR3 bases are TGTGCCAGTAGTATAGCAGCACCGGGACTAGCGGGAGGGTACAATGAGCAGTTCTTC. This codes for CASSIAAPGLAGGYNEQFF. The variable domain in full, with the rest retrieved from reference TRBV19 and TRBJ2-1, is DGGITQSPKYLFRKEGQNVTLSCEQNLNHDAMYWYRQDPGQGLRLIYYSQIVNDFQKGDIAEGYSVSREKKESFPLTVTSAQKNPTAFYLCASSIAAPGLAGGYNEQFFGPGTRLTVL.

The gene calls are TRBV9 and TRBJ2-7; D gene unclear. The germline gives CDR1 SGDLS, CDR2 YYNGEE. This CDR3 contains 14 residues. The germline V and J ends were trimmed by 4 bases and 0 bases, with 11 bases remaining between them. In DNA form, the CDR3 reads TGTGCCAGCAGCTTCAACACCGTCTCCTACGAGCAGTACTTC. It yields the protein CASSFNTVSYEQYF.

The chain carries TRBV5-8 and TRBJ2-7; perhaps TRBD1 as D (5 bases). Looked up from germline, CDR1 is SGHTS and CDR2 is YDEGEE. CDR3 length equals 15 residues. The V end lost 2 bases, the J end lost 2 bases, and 14 bases lay between the germline ends. DNA of the CDR3: TGTGCCAGCAGCTTTTACCTTCGACAGCCCTACGAGCAGTACTTC. Amino acids: CASSFYLRQPYEQYF.